This T cell receptor (beta chain) is drawn from a study of cytomegalovirus exposure and HLA in healthy donors (dated by TCRdb to about 2017). For the study in its entirety: An earlier analysis of 587 of the donors reported about 280 Gb of sequence data and 117 million unique TCR beta sequences obtained from approximately 180 million T cells. On average, roughly 200,000 unique TCR beta nucleotide sequences were sequenced per donor among roughly 430 genotyped donors of the cohort, with roughly a sixth of those sequences being non-productive. Along with the approximately 650-subject first cohort, a separate validation cohort of around 110 different subjects was used. Donor age, sex, ethnicity and CMV serostatus were compiled alongside the repertoire data. Using immunosequencing, the study profiled T cell repertoires from some 670 subjects and related those repertoires to cytomegalovirus serostatus. The study aimed to test whether cataloging public T cell receptors could reveal signatures of past pathogen exposure. In a later genetic analysis, genome-wide SNP genotypes for about three fifths of the 666 donors were used, and that subset was treated as a discovery cohort. The number of typed donors differed by locus: 629-630 for A, B, C, DRB1 and DQB1; approximately 530 for DQA1; some 590 for DPA1; and 450 to 480 for DPB1. About 5 DR-DQ haplotypes were handled as single units for association and clustering, since linkage in the cohort was strong. Rather than using new phenotypic data, the later analysis identified candidate immune exposures from TCR beta sequences and from how often those sequences occurred across donors. In an earlier analysis of around 540 of the donors, high-throughput TCR beta sequencing was used to judge whether each TCR beta V gene segment behaved as functional or pseudogenic. All discovery cohort repertoires had been generated on a single sequencing platform. Roughly 300 gigabases of sequencing data and tens of millions of unique TCR sequences were included in an early release covering 550 to 800 HLA-typed donors. Class I and class II HLA loci were covered by the typing at four-digit resolution. In a later analysis, previously published TCR beta repertoires from 550 to 700 donors were re-analyzed and high-resolution HLA genotyping was added so that TCR occurrence patterns could be studied. High-throughput TCR immunosequencing, statistical association of individual TCRs with disease status, and machine learning were combined to predict cytomegalovirus infection status. Of the roughly 400 genotyped donors, 81% were placed in the genetic ancestry cluster associated with self-reported Caucasian donors.

Notes on this clone: This receptor's antigen is unknown. Base qualities are not recorded, but no much larger clone differs from it by a single base.

Results the study describes overall, beyond this receptor: In a later analysis, several top co-occurrence clusters were reported to appear linked to parvovirus B19, influenza, CMV and Epstein-Barr virus. Because some donors lacked HLA typing at each locus, the association tests relied only on the typed subset. An association between a missense DCLRE1C variant and V-gene and J-gene trimming of TCR beta chains was found in a later genetic analysis and replicated in an independent cohort. According to a later analysis, most CMV-associated TCR beta chains appeared to be HLA-restricted, and the HLA associations seemed to be driven largely by CMV exposure. Most TCR sequences were observed very rarely across donors, whereas some public TCRs were present in many individuals. The authors suggested that the approach could potentially be extended to other disease states and immunological phenotypes. Correlated functional status among segregating V segments might be attributable to linkage disequilibrium, but an unknown experimental factor could not be ruled out. In a later analysis, HLA-associated TCR beta chains were found to be more clonally expanded and to have lower generation probabilities than equally common non-associated chains. Assigning TCR associations to individual alleles was difficult when HLA alleles, especially DR and DQ, strongly co-occurred. In a later analysis, TCR association rates were found to vary across HLA loci, with the most associated TCRs seen for DRB1 alleles and the fewest for HLA-C alleles. At a false discovery rate of 0.05, a later analysis linked about 17,000 TCR beta sequences to specific HLA alleles. Some IMGT-functional V segments, including TRBV6-2 and TRBV6-3, could not be distinguished by the 87-base-pair reads and were therefore excluded. The study listed 150 to 200 TCR beta chains as associated with cytomegalovirus. The sequencing pipeline was judged likely to have produced a cluster of highly shared sequence variants as a technical artifact. The presence/absence analyses assumed that sequencing depth was roughly uniform across donors, and that assumption may not be true. In an earlier analysis of 587 of the donors, most TCR beta V segments appeared in productive rearrangements about 87% or about 30% of the time, broadly matching IMGT annotations. For the cohort, immune exposure information was limited to CMV serostatus. Because counts were too low, seventeen rarely observed V segments, including chromosome 9 orphons, were excluded from the earlier analysis of 587 of the donors. A further reported finding was that TCR beta sequences accurately predicted the HLA-A and HLA-B alleles for most subjects in the first cohort. Cytomegalovirus status was reported to be diagnosed by the classifier with high specificity and sensitivity in both the original and validation cohorts. A later genetic analysis reported fewer N-insertions in productive TCRs among donors in an Asian-associated ancestry cluster than the roughly 700-donor mean. The cohort was sequenced for TCR beta chains only, and without alpha or paired-chain data the features that could be detected were limited. In vitro tests confirmed that a few of the cytomegalovirus-associated TCR beta chains recognize cytomegalovirus antigens.

The cohort was made up of 666 healthy bone marrow donors. At the time of sampling, all cohort members were nominally healthy, though unrecorded immune exposures were likely present. The donor was CMV seropositive and was included in the group of 290 or so seropositive cohort members. A peripheral blood sample was provided by each donor, and peripheral blood mononuclear cells were used for TCR beta sequencing. Genomic DNA extraction from the blood cell samples was performed with the Qiagen DNeasy Blood Extraction Kit. Libraries came from the immunoSEQ multiplex PCR assay. The multiplex PCR relied on a mix of 60 forward primers for TCR Vbeta segments and 13 reverse primers for TCR Jbeta segments. The CDR3 region of rearranged TCR beta genes was amplified from genomic DNA by a multiplex PCR assay. On the Illumina HiSeq System, the amplified TCR beta libraries were sequenced as 87-base-pair reads. The paper's processing steps were these. Across the 600 to 700 repertoires, a later analysis counted 78 million or so unique TCR beta chains, approximately 12 million of which were shared by at least two donors. To remove PCR and sequencing errors, raw reads were error-corrected and collapsed into unique sequences using a nearest-neighbor algorithm that merged closely related sequences. To assign V, D and J gene segments, CDR3 sequences were aligned to IMGT reference sequences. For a sequence to be retained, at least a six-nucleotide match to both a V gene segment and a J gene segment was required. Rearrangements were classified as productive when the CDR3 lacked stop codons and remained in frame with V and J, and all other rearrangements were classified as non-productive. Following IMGT convention, CDR3 was defined as the stretch from the second conserved V-encoded cysteine up to the conserved J-encoded phenylalanine. In an earlier analysis of around 570 of the donors, sequences lacking an unambiguous match to a single V gene segment were excluded. In an earlier analysis of several hundred of the donors, a V segment was called functional when productive rearrangements were above 56.7%, and segregating when the standard deviation between donors exceeded 5%. To diagnose cytomegalovirus status from the catalog of TCR beta chain sequences, a statistical classification framework was built. A later analysis assigned V and J genes by comparing TCR nucleotide sequences with IMGT/GENE-DB human TR gene sequences. A later analysis assigned CDR3 sequences and most-parsimonious VDJ recombination scenarios with the TCRdist pipeline. A later analysis defined each TCR beta chain by its CDR3 amino acid sequence plus V-gene family, and excluded reads lacking a unique V-gene family. A later analysis removed several hundred highly shared, low-generation-probability nucleotide sequences to deal with suspected cross-contamination and a sequencing artifact. A later analysis calculated a clonal expansion index for each public chain from normalized within-repertoire ranks of inferred template counts. Generation probabilities in a later analysis came from a VDJ recombination model fitted to out-of-frame rearrangements, and those results were checked against IGoR. A later analysis scored TCR-TCR, TCR-HLA and TCR-CMV co-occurrence with hypergeometric tests, applying a repertoire-size bias correction to TCR pairs. A later analysis estimated false discovery rates by permuting HLA or CMV assignments 20 times. In a later analysis, co-occurring TCRs were grouped with DBSCAN, and TCRdist sequence similarity was added when clustering was performed within HLA-allele-positive subsets. For co-occurrence clustering, repertoires with fewer than 30,000 or more than 120,000 public chains were excluded, along with four or five repertoires with anomalous nucleotide sharing. Here the immuneACCESS table is served through TCRdb, limited to in-frame sequences with V and J called. Missing clones are a known gap in these copies; in checked studies unresolved V genes cover under half, and the rest lacks a known reason. V and J calls plus clone size are reproduced from that table; the DNA served to infer D and trimming. Recorded for this sample are around 160,000 clones; about three quarters of them occurred a single time. The ten largest clones capture around 15% of the sample.

Clipping removes 3 bases from V and 6 bases from J, with 14 as the unmatched junction base count. Inclusive of the bounding cysteine and phenylalanine, the CDR3 is 17 residues long. The entry retains the CDR3 DNA only, 51 bases that are in frame from base 1. CDR1 and CDR2, per the germline V gene (reference sequence), are SGHKS and YYEKEE. The chain is encoded by TRBV5-5 joined to TRBJ2-1; 8 nucleotides in the junction match TRBD2. The sequence was collected from a middle-aged man in good health and CMV-seropositive. Sequencing used PBMCs. Here the CDR3 is given as CASSSLPGRGEGNEQFF. The nucleotide sequence is given as TGTGCCAGCAGCTCCCTGCCGGGGCGGGGGGAAGGCAATGAGCAGTTCTTC.